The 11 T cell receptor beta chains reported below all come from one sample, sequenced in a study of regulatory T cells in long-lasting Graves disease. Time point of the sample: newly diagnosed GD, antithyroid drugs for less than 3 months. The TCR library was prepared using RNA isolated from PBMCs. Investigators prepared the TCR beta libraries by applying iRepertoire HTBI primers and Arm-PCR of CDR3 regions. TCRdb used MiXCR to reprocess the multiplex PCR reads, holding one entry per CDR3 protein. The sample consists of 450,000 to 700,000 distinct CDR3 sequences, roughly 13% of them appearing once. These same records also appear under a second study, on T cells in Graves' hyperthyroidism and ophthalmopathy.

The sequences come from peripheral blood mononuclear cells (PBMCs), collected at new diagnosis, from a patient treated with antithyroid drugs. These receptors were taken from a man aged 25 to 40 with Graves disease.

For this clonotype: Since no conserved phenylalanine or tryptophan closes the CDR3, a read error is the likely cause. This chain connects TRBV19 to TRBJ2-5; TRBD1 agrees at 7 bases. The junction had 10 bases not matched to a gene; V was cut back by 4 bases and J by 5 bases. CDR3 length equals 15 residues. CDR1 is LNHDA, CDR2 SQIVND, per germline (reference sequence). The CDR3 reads CASSTGTAEGETQYL. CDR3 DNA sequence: TGTGCCAGTAGTACGGGGACAGCCGAGGGGGAGACCCAGTACCTC.

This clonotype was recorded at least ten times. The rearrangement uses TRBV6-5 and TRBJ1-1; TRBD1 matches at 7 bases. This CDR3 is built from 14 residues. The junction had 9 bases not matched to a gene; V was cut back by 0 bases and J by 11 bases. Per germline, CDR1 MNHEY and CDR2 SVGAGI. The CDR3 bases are TGTGCCAGCAGTTACTCTCTGACAGGGAATAGTGCTTTCTTT. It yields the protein CASSYSLTGNSAFF.

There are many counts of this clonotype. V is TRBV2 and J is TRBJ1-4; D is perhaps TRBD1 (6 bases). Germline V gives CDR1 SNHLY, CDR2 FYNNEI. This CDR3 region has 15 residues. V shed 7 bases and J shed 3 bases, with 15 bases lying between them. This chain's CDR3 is CASNYRALANEKLFF. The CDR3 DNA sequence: TGTGCCAGCAATTACAGGGCCCTAGCTAATGAAAAACTGTTTTTT.

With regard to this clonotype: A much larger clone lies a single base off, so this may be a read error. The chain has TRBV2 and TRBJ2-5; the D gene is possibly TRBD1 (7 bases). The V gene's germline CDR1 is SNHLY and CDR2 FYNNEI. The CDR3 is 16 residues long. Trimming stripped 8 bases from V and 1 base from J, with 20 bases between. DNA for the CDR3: TGTGCCAGCCCAGGGGGGTCAGGGACGAGCCAAGAGACCCAGTACTTC. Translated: CASPGGSGTSQETQYF. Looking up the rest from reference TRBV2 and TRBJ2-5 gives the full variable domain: EPEVTQTPSHQVTQMGQEVILRCVPISNHLYFYWYRQILGQKVEFLVSFYNNEISEKSEIFDDQFSVERPDGSNFTLKIRSTKLEDSAMYFCASPGGSGTSQETQYFGPGTRLLVL.

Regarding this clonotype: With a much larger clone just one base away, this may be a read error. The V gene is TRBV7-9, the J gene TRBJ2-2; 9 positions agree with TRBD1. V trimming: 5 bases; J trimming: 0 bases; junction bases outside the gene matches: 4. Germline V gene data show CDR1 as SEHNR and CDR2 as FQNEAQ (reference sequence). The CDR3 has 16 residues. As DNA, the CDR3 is TGTGCCAGCAGCGATAGACAGGGGGCGAACACCGGGGAGCTGTTTTTT. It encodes CASSDRQGANTGELFF.

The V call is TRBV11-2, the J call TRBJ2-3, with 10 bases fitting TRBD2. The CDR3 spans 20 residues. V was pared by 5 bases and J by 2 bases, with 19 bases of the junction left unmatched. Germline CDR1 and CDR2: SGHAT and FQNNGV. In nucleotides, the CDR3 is TGTGCCAGCAGCCCGAGCGGGAGGGCCCTTCTAAGGACCCCCACAGATACGCAGTATTTT. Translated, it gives CASSPSGRALLRTPTDTQYF.

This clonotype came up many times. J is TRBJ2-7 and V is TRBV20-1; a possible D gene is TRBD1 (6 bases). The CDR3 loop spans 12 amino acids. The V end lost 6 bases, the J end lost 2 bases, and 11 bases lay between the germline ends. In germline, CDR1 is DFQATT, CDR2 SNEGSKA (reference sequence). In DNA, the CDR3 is TGCAGTGCCAGGGGTGGCCCCTACGAGCAGTACTTC. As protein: CSARGGPYEQYF.

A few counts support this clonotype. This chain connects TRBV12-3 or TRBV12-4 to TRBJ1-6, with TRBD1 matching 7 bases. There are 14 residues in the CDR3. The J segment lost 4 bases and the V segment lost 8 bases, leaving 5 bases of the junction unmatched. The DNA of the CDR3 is TGTGCCAGCGGGACGACAGGGTATAATTCACCCCTCCACTTT. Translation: CASGTTGYNSPLHF.

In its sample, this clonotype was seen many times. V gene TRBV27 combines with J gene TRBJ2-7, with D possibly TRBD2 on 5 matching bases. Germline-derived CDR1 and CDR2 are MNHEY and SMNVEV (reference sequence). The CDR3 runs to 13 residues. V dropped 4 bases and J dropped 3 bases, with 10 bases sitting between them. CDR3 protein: CASSWTAYYEQYF. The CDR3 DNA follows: TGTGCCAGCAGTTGGACTGCCTACTACGAGCAGTACTTC.

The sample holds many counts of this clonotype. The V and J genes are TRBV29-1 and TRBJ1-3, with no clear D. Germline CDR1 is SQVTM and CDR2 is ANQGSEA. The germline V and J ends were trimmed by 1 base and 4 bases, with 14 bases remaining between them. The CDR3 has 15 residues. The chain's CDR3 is CSVEGFWGTGNTIYF. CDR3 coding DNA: TGCAGCGTTGAAGGTTTTTGGGGTACGGGAAACACCATATATTTT.

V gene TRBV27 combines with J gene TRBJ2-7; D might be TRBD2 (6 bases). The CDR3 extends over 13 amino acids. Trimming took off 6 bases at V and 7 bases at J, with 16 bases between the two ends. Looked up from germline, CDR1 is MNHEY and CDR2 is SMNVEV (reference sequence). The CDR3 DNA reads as TGTGCCAGCAGCCCCGGGACTTCCTTTGAGCAGTACTTC. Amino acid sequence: CASSPGTSFEQYF.